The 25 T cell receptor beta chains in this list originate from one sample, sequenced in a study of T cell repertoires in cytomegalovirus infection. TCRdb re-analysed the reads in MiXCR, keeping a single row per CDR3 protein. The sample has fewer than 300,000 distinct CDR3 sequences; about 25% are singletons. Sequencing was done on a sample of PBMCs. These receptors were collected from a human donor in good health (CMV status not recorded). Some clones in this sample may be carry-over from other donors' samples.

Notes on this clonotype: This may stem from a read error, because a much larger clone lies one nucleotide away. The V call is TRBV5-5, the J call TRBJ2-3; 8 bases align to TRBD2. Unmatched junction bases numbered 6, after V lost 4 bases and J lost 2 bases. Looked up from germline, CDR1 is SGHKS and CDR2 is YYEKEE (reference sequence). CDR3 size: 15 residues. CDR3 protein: CASSPRGAVTDTQYF. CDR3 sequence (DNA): TGTGCCAGCAGCCCGCGGGGGGCCGTCACAGATACGCAGTATTTT.

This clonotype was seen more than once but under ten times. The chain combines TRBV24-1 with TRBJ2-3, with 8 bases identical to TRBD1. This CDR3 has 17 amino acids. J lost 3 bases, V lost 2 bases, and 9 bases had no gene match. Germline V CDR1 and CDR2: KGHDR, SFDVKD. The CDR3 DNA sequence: TGTGCCACCAGTGATTCTCGGACAGGGACGGTGACAGATACGCAGTATTTT. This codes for CATSDSRTGTVTDTQYF.

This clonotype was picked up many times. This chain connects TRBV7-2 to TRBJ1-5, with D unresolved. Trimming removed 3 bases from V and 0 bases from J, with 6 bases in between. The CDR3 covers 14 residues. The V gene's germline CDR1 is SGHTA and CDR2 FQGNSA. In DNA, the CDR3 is TGTGCCAGCAGCTTGCAGTATAGCAATCAGCCCCAGCATTTT. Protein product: CASSLQYSNQPQHF.

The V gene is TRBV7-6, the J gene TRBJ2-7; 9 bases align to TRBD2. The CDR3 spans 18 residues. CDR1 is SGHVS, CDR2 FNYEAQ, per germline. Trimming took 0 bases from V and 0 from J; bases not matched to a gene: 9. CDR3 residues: CASSLALASGVSSYEQYF. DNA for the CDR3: TGTGCCAGCAGCTTAGCGCTGGCTAGCGGGGTGAGCTCCTACGAGCAGTACTTC.

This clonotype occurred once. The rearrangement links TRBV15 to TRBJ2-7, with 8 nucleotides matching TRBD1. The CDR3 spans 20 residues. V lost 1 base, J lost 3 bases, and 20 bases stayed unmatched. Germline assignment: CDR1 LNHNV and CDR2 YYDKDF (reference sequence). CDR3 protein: CATSRANLVALGTGDYEQYF. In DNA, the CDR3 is TGTGCCACCAGCAGAGCAAACCTGGTGGCCCTCGGGACAGGAGACTACGAGCAGTACTTC.

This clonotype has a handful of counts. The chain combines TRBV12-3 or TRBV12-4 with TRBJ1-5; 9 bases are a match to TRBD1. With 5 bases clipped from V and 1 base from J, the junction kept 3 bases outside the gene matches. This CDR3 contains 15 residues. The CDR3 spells CASSTTGGSNQPQHF. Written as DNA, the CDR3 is TGTGCCAGCAGTACGACAGGGGGGAGCAATCAGCCCCAGCATTTT.

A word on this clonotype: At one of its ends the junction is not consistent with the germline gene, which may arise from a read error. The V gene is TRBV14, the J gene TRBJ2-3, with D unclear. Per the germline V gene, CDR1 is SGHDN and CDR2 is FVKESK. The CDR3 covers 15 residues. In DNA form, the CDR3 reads TGTGCCAGCAGCCGAGCACGACTCCGCACAGATTCGCAGTATTTT. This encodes CASSRARLRTDSQYF.

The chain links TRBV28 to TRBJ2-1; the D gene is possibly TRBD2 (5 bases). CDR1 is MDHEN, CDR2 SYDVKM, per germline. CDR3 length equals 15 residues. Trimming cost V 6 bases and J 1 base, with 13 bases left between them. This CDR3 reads CASRQRGTSYNEQFF. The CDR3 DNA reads TGTGCCAGCAGACAACGGGGTACGTCCTACAATGAGCAGTTCTTC. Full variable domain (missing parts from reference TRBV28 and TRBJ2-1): DVKVTQSSRYLVKRTGEKVFLECVQDMDHENMFWYRQDPGLGLRLIYFSYDVKMKEKGDIPEGYSVSREKKERFSLILESASTNQTSMYLCASRQRGTSYNEQFFGPGTRLTVL.

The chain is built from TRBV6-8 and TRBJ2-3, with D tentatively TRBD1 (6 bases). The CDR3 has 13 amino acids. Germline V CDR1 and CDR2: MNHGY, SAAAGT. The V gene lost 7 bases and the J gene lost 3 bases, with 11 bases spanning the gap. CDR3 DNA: TGTGCCAGCACCGCAACAGGGACAGATACGCAGTATTTT. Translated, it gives CASTATGTDTQYF.

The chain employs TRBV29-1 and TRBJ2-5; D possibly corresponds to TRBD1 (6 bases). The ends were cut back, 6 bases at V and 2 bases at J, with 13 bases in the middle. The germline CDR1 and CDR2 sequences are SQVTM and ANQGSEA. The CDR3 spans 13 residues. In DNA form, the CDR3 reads TGCAGCGTCAACCCGGGACAACAAGAGACCCAGTACTTC. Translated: CSVNPGQQETQYF.

The CDR3 DNA reads TGTGCCAGCTACACCGGGGAGCTGTTTTTT. This sequence encodes CASYTGELFF. The chain has TRBV7-8 and TRBJ2-2; D remains unclear. From germline, CDR1 is SGHVS and CDR2 FQNEAQ. CDR3 length: 10 residues. Trimming took 8 bases from V and 3 from J, leaving 1 base between them.

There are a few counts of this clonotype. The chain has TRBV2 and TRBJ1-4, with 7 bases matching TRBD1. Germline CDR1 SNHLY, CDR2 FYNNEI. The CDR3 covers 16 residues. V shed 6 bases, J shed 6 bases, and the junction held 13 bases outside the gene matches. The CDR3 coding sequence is TGTGCCAGCAGCCGAGGGGGACAGCTTGGGGATGAAAAACTGTTTTTT. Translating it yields CASSRGGQLGDEKLFF. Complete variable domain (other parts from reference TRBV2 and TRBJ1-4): EPEVTQTPSHQVTQMGQEVILRCVPISNHLYFYWYRQILGQKVEFLVSFYNNEISEKSEIFDDQFSVERPDGSNFTLKIRSTKLEDSAMYFCASSRGGQLGDEKLFFGSGTQLSVL.

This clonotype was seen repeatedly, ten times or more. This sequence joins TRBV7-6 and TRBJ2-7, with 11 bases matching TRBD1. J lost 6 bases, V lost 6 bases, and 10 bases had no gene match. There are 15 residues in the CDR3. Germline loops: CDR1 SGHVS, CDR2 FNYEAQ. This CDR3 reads CASSFLGTGGSEQYF. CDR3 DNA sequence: TGTGCCAGCAGTTTTCTAGGGACAGGGGGAAGCGAGCAGTACTTC.

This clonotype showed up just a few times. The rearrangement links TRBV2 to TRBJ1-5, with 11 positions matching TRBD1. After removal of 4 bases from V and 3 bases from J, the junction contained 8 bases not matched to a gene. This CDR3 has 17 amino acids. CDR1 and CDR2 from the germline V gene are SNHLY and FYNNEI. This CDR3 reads CASSVVADRGPNQPQHF. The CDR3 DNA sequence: TGTGCCAGCAGTGTAGTAGCGGACAGGGGGCCCAATCAGCCCCAGCATTTT.

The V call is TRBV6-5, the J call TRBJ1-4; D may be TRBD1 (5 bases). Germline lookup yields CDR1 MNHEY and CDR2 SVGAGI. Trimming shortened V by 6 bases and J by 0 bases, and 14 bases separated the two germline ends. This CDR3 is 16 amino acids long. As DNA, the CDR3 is TGTGCCAGCAGCCGTAGACAGTCTGCAACTAATGAAAAACTGTTTTTT. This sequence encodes CASSRRQSATNEKLFF.

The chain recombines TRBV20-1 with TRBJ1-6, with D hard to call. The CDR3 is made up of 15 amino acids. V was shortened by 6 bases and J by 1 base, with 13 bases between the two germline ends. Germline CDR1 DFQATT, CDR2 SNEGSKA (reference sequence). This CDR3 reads CSAPGSESYNSPLHF. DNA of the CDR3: TGCAGTGCCCCTGGGAGCGAGTCCTATAATTCACCCCTCCACTTT.

The CDR3 DNA reads as TGTGCCAGCAGCCTCACAGGGCCCAAGCAGTACTTC. As protein: CASSLTGPKQYF. The chain recombines TRBV7-2 with TRBJ2-7; TRBD1 is a possible D gene (6 bases). In germline, CDR1 is SGHTA, CDR2 FQGNSA. V was cut by 5 bases and J by 8 bases, with 13 bases left in between. This CDR3 region has 12 residues.

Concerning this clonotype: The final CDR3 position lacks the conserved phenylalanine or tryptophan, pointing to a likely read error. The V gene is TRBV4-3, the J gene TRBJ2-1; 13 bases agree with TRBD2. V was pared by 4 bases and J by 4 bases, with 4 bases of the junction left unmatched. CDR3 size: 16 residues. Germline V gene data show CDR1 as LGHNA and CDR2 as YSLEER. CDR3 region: CASSPGTSGKYNEQFL. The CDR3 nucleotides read TGCGCCAGCAGCCCGGGGACTAGCGGGAAATACAATGAGCAGTTCCTC.

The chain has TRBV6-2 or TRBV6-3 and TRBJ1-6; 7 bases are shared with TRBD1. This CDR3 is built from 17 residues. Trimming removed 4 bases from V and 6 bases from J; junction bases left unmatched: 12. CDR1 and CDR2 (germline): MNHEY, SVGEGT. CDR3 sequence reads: CASSSVPGGILNSPLHF. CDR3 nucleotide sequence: TGTGCCAGCAGTTCCGTCCCAGGGGGAATACTTAATTCACCCCTCCACTTT.

CDR3 sequence reads: CASRLSATDTQYF. As DNA, the CDR3 is TGTGCCAGCAGACTTAGCGCCACAGATACGCAGTATTTT. The chain has TRBV7-2 and TRBJ2-3; maybe TRBD2 (5 bases). V lost 6 bases and J lost 2, with 9 bases in between. Germline V lookup: CDR1 SGHTA, CDR2 FQGNSA. This CDR3 is built from 13 residues. Full variable domain (rest looked up from reference TRBV7-2 and TRBJ2-3): GAGVSQSPSNKVTEKGKDVELRCDPISGHTALYWYRQSLGQGLEFLIYFQGNSAPDKSGLPSDRFSAERTGGSVSTLTIQRTQQEDSAVYLCASRLSATDTQYFGPGTRLTVL.

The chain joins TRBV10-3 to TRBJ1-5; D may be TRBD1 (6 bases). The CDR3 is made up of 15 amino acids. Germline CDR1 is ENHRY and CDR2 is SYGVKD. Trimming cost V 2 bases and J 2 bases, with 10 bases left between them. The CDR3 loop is CAISEMGQGNQPQHF. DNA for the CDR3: TGTGCCATCAGTGAGATGGGACAAGGCAATCAGCCCCAGCATTTT.

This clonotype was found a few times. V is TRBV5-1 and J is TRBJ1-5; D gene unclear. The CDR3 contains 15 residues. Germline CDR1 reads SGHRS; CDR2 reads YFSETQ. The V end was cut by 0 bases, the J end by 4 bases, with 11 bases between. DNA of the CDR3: TGCGCCAGCAGCTTGGGGGGTCTTATAAATCAGCCCCAGCATTTT. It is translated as CASSLGGLINQPQHF.

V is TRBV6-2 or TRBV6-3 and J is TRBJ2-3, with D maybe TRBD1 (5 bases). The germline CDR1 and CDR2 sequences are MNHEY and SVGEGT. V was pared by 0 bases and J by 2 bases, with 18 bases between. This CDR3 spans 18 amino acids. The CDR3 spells CASSYSGTGVPHTDTQYF. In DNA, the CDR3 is TGTGCCAGCAGTTACTCGGGCACAGGAGTGCCACACACAGATACGCAGTATTTT.

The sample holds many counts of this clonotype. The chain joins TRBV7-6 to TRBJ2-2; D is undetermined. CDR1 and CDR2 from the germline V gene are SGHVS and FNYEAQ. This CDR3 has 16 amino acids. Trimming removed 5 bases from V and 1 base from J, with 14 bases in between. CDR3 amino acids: CASSRTGHRNTGELFF. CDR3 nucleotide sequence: TGTGCCAGCAGCCGAACGGGTCACAGGAACACCGGGGAGCTGTTTTTT.

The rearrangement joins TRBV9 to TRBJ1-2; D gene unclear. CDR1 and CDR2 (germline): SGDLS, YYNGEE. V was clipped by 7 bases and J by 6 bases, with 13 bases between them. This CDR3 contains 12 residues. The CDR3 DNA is TGTGCCAGCGCGTTAAATGGACATGGCTACACCTTC. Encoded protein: CASALNGHGYTF.